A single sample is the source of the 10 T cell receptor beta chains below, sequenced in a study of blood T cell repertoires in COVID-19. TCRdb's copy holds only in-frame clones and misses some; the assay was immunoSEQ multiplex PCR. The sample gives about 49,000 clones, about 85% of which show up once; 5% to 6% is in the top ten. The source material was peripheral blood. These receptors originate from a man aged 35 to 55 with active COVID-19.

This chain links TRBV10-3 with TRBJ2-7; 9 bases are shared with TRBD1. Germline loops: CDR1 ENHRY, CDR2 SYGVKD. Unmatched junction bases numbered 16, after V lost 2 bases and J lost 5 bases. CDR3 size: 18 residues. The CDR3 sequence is CAISETRTGTGGKNEQYF. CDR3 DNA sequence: TGTGCCATCAGTGAGACCCGGACGGGAACAGGGGGCAAAAACGAGCAGTACTTC.

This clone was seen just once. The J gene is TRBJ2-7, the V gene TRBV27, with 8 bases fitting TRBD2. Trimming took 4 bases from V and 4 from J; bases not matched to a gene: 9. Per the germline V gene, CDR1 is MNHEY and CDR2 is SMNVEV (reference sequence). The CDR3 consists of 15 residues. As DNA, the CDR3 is TGTGCCAGCAGTTCCGTCGTAGCGGGGATTTACGAGCAGTACTTC. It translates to CASSSVVAGIYEQYF.

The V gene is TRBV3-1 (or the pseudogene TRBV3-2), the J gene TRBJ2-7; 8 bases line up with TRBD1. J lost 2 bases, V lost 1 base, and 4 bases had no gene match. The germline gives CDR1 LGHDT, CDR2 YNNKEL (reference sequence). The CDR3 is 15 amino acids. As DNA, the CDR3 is TGTGCCAGCAGCCAAGTCGGGACAGGAGCCTACGAGCAGTACTTC. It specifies CASSQVGTGAYEQYF.

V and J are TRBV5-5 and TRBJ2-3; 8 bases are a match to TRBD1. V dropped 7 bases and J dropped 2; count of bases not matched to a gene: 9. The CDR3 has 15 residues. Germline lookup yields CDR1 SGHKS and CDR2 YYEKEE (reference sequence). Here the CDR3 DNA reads TGTGCCAGCTACCGGACAGGGCGTACCACAGATACGCAGTATTTT. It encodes CASYRTGRTTDTQYF.

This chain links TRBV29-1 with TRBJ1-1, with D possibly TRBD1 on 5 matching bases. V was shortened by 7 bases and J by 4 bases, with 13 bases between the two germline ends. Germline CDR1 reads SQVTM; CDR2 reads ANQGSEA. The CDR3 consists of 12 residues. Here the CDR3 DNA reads TGCAGCGCATCGTCGGGGGGCACTGAAGCTTTCTTT. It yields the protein CSASSGGTEAFF.

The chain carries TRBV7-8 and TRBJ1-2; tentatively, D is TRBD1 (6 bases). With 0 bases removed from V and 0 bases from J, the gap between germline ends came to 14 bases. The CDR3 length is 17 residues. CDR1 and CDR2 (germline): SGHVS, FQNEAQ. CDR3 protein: CASSLAGRGVPNYGYTF. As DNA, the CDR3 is TGTGCCAGCAGCTTAGCCGGCAGGGGAGTTCCTAACTATGGCTACACCTTC.

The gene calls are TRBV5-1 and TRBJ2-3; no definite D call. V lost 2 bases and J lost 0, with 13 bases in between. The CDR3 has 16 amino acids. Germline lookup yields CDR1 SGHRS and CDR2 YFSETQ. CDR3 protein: CASSLVSLLSTDTQYF. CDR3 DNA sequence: TGCGCCAGCAGCTTAGTTTCACTACTAAGCACAGATACGCAGTATTTT. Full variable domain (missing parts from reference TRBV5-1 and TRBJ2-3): KAGVTQTPRYLIKTRGQQVTLSCSPISGHRSVSWYQQTPGQGLQFLFEYFSETQRNKGNFPGRFSGRQFSNSRSEMNVSTLELGDSALYLCASSLVSLLSTDTQYFGPGTRLTVL.

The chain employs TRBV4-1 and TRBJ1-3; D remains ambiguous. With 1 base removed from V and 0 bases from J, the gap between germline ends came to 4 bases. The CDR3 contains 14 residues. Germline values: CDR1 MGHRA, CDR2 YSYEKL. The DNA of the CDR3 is TGCGCCAGCAGCCAAGTAGTCTCTGGAAACACCATATATTTT. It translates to CASSQVVSGNTIYF.

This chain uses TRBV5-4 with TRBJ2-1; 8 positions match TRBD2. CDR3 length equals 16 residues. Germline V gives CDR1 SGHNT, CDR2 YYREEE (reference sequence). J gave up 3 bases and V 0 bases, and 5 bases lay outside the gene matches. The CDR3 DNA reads TGTGCCAGCAGCTTGGGAGTAGCGGGGAACTACAATGAGCAGTTCTTC. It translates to CASSLGVAGNYNEQFF.

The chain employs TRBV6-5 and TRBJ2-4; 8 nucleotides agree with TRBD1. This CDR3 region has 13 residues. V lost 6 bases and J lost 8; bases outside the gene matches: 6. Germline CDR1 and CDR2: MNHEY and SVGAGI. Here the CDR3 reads CASSRQGPDIQYF. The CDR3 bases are TGTGCCAGCAGCCGACAGGGGCCAGACATTCAGTACTTC.